The rows below give T cell receptor beta chains drawn from one sample of a study of blood T cell repertoires in COVID-19. Assay used: immunoSEQ multiplex PCR; TCRdb lists only in-frame clones, some missing. The data show hundreds of thousands of clones, around 88% seen once. The sample taken for sequencing was PBMCs or T cells enriched from blood (not recorded which). The receptor set was obtained from a woman in her forties with acute COVID-19. The CDR3 runs from the conserved cysteine through the conserved F or W. Each record gives: J gene, D gene, V gene, clone size, CDR3 length, CDR3 protein, CDR3 DNA. D genes are given only for firm matches. Size is omitted from some rows. Given values are once, few, many or a class for expanded clones.

J gene: TRBJ2-2
D gene: TRBD1
V gene: TRBV10-1
clone size: many
CDR3 length: 15
CDR3 protein: CASTDSRQGAGELFF
CDR3 DNA: TGCGCCAGCACCGACAGCCGACAGGGGGCCGGGGAGCTGTTTTTT

J gene: TRBJ2-1
D gene: TRBD2
V gene: TRBV7-2
clone size: NA
CDR3 length: 16
CDR3 protein: CASSLAALAGGNEQFF
CDR3 DNA: TGTGCCAGCAGCTTAGCGGCACTAGCGGGAGGCAATGAGCAGTTCTTC

J gene: TRBJ1-1
D gene: NA
V gene: TRBV30
clone size: NA
CDR3 length: 13
CDR3 protein: CAWSATVNTEAFF
CDR3 DNA: TGTGCCTGGTCCGCCACAGTTAACACTGAAGCTTTCTTT

J gene: TRBJ1-2
D gene: NA
V gene: TRBV24-1
clone size: NA
CDR3 length: 17
CDR3 protein: CATSDFPATPRHYGYTF
CDR3 DNA: TGTGCCACCAGTGATTTCCCGGCCACCCCTCGACATTATGGCTACACCTTC

J gene: TRBJ2-1
D gene: NA
V gene: TRBV3-1/TRBV3-2
clone size: NA
CDR3 length: 15
CDR3 protein: CASSQLGQGFDEQFF
CDR3 DNA: TGTGCCAGCAGCCAACTTGGGCAGGGGTTCGATGAGCAGTTCTTC

J gene: TRBJ1-2
D gene: NA
V gene: TRBV7-9
clone size: NA
CDR3 length: 16
CDR3 protein: CASSSVLRRTVYGYTF
CDR3 DNA: TGTGCCAGCAGCTCCGTCCTCCGCCGGACAGTCTATGGCTACACCTTC

J gene: TRBJ2-5
D gene: TRBD2
V gene: TRBV9
clone size: NA
CDR3 length: 16
CDR3 protein: CASSVAGGRGQETQYF
CDR3 DNA: TGTGCCAGCAGCGTAGCTGGCGGGAGGGGACAAGAGACCCAGTACTTC

J gene: TRBJ1-6
D gene: NA
V gene: TRBV14
clone size: NA
CDR3 length: 17
CDR3 protein: CASSDRQGISYNSPLHF
CDR3 DNA: TGTGCCAGCAGCGACCGTCAGGGGATATCCTATAATTCACCCCTCCACTTT

J gene: TRBJ1-4
D gene: TRBD1
V gene: TRBV28
clone size: few
CDR3 length: 17
CDR3 protein: CASSSGQGFVTGEKLFF
CDR3 DNA: TGTGCCAGCAGTTCGGGACAGGGTTTCGTTACAGGTGAAAAACTGTTTTTT

J gene: TRBJ2-2
D gene: NA
V gene: TRBV15
clone size: few
CDR3 length: 16
CDR3 protein: CATSRDGQGGTGELFF
CDR3 DNA: TGTGCCACCAGCAGAGATGGGCAGGGAGGCACCGGGGAGCTGTTTTTT

J gene: TRBJ2-1
D gene: NA
V gene: TRBV10-3
clone size: NA
CDR3 length: 14
CDR3 protein: CAISDSTGGDEQFF
CDR3 DNA: TGTGCCATCAGTGATTCGACAGGCGGCGATGAGCAGTTCTTC

J gene: TRBJ1-6
D gene: NA
V gene: TRBV5-1
clone size: NA
CDR3 length: 14
CDR3 protein: CASSFSQEDSPLHF
CDR3 DNA: TGCGCCAGCAGTTTTTCCCAGGAGGATTCACCCCTCCACTTT

J gene: TRBJ1-1
D gene: NA
V gene: TRBV6-1
clone size: NA
CDR3 length: 16
CDR3 protein: CASSEGGWQGFAEAFF
CDR3 DNA: TGTGCCAGCAGTGAAGGGGGGTGGCAGGGGTTTGCTGAAGCTTTCTTT

J gene: TRBJ2-1
D gene: TRBD1
V gene: TRBV11-1
clone size: NA
CDR3 length: 15
CDR3 protein: CASSIRQGAYNEQFF
CDR3 DNA: TGTGCCAGCAGCATTAGACAGGGAGCCTACAATGAGCAGTTCTTC

J gene: TRBJ2-3
D gene: TRBD1
V gene: TRBV25-1
clone size: NA
CDR3 length: 16
CDR3 protein: CASSEGDRGPRDTQYF
CDR3 DNA: TGTGCCAGCAGTGAAGGGGACAGGGGGCCGAGAGATACGCAGTATTTT

J gene: TRBJ2-3
D gene: TRBD2
V gene: TRBV30
clone size: NA
CDR3 length: 17
CDR3 protein: CAWSRGGLADITDTQYF
CDR3 DNA: TGTGCCTGGAGTAGGGGGGGACTAGCGGATATCACAGATACGCAGTATTTT

J gene: TRBJ1-2
D gene: NA
V gene: TRBV4-2
clone size: NA
CDR3 length: 15
CDR3 protein: CASSQESGYGYGYTF
CDR3 DNA: TGTGCCAGCAGCCAAGAATCAGGGTATGGGTATGGCTACACCTTC

J gene: TRBJ1-6
D gene: NA
V gene: TRBV6-2/TRBV6-3
clone size: NA
CDR3 length: 14
CDR3 protein: CASSRQDNNSPLHF
CDR3 DNA: TGTGCCAGCAGTCGACAGGATAATAATTCACCCCTCCACTTT

J gene: TRBJ1-2
D gene: NA
V gene: TRBV4-3
clone size: NA
CDR3 length: 14
CDR3 protein: CASSQDFGRSGYTF
CDR3 DNA: TGCGCCAGCAGCCAAGATTTCGGGAGATCGGGCTACACCTTC

J gene: TRBJ1-3
D gene: NA
V gene: TRBV30
clone size: NA
CDR3 length: 13
CDR3 protein: CARTEGAGNTIYF
CDR3 DNA: TGTGCAAGGACAGAAGGTGCTGGAAACACCATATATTTT

J gene: TRBJ2-2
D gene: NA
V gene: TRBV6-1
clone size: NA
CDR3 length: 13
CDR3 protein: CASSETGTGELFF
CDR3 DNA: TGTGCCAGCAGTGAAACCGGGACCGGGGAGCTGTTTTTT

J gene: TRBJ1-6
D gene: NA
V gene: TRBV11-3
clone size: NA
CDR3 length: 16
CDR3 protein: CASSAADRLYNSPLHF
CDR3 DNA: TGTGCCAGCAGCGCAGCCGACAGGCTCTATAATTCACCCCTCCACTTT

J gene: TRBJ1-2
D gene: TRBD1
V gene: TRBV4-1
clone size: NA
CDR3 length: 17
CDR3 protein: CASSQDHATGVNYGYTF
CDR3 DNA: TGCGCCAGCAGCCAAGATCACGCGACAGGGGTTAACTATGGCTACACCTTC

J gene: TRBJ1-2
D gene: NA
V gene: TRBV6-2/TRBV6-3
clone size: NA
CDR3 length: 16
CDR3 protein: CASSPRGIQMIYGYTF
CDR3 DNA: TGTGCCAGCAGTCCCCGAGGGATTCAGATGATCTATGGCTACACCTTC

J gene: TRBJ2-1
D gene: TRBD1
V gene: TRBV24-1
clone size: NA
CDR3 length: 17
CDR3 protein: CATSDPNRQGAYNEQFF
CDR3 DNA: TGTGCCACCAGTGATCCGAATCGACAGGGGGCTTACAATGAGCAGTTCTTC

J gene: TRBJ2-3
D gene: NA
V gene: TRBV9
clone size: NA
CDR3 length: 12
CDR3 protein: CASSQRWDTQYF
CDR3 DNA: TGTGCCAGCAGCCAGCGGTGGGATACGCAGTATTTT

J gene: TRBJ2-1
D gene: TRBD2
V gene: TRBV4-2
clone size: NA
CDR3 length: 20
CDR3 protein: CASSQQSGTSGRGTYNEQFF
CDR3 DNA: TGTGCCAGCAGCCAACAGAGCGGGACTAGCGGGAGAGGCACCTACAATGAGCAGTTCTTC

J gene: TRBJ2-6
D gene: NA
V gene: TRBV5-1
clone size: NA
CDR3 length: 17
CDR3 protein: CASWRDPRDSGANVLTF
CDR3 DNA: TGCGCCAGCTGGCGGGACCCTCGCGACTCTGGGGCCAACGTCCTGACTTTC

J gene: TRBJ1-2
D gene: NA
V gene: TRBV5-4
clone size: NA
CDR3 length: 14
CDR3 protein: CASSLEQVNYGYTF
CDR3 DNA: TGTGCCAGCAGCTTGGAACAGGTTAACTATGGCTACACCTTC

J gene: TRBJ1-6
D gene: NA
V gene: TRBV5-4
clone size: NA
CDR3 length: 16
CDR3 protein: CASQQGGGSYNSPLHF
CDR3 DNA: TGTGCCAGCCAACAAGGCGGGGGCTCCTATAATTCACCCCTCCACTTT

J gene: TRBJ1-2
D gene: TRBD1
V gene: TRBV11-3
clone size: once
CDR3 length: 20
CDR3 protein: CASSSTGSATLGNLDYGYTF
CDR3 DNA: TGTGCCAGCAGCTCGACAGGGTCGGCAACACTTGGTAACTTGGACTATGGCTACACCTTC

J gene: TRBJ1-1
D gene: NA
V gene: TRBV28
clone size: few
CDR3 length: 12
CDR3 protein: CASTRRDTEAFF
CDR3 DNA: TGTGCCAGCACACGGAGGGACACTGAAGCTTTCTTT

J gene: TRBJ1-1
D gene: NA
V gene: TRBV2
clone size: NA
CDR3 length: 13
CDR3 protein: CASSESQITEAFF
CDR3 DNA: TGTGCCAGCAGTGAGTCGCAGATCACTGAAGCTTTCTTT